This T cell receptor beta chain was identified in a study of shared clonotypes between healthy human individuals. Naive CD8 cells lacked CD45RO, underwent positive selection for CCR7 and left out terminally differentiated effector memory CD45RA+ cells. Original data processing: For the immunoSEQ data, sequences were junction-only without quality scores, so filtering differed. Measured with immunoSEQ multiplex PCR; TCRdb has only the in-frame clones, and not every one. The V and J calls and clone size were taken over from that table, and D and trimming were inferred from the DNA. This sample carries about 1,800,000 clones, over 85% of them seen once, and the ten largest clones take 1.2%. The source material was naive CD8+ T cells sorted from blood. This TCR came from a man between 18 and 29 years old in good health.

The CDR3 protein is CASTPSAGESTGELFF. CDR3 DNA: TGTGCCAGCACCCCTTCGGCGGGAGAGTCTACCGGGGAGCTGTTTTTT. The chain links TRBV27 to TRBJ2-2; 7 bases agree with TRBD2. Trimming removed 7 bases from V and 5 bases from J; junction bases left unmatched: 13. The CDR3 sequence is 16 residues long. Germline lookup yields CDR1 MNHEY and CDR2 SMNVEV (reference sequence).